This TCR beta chain is from a study of blood T cell repertoires in COVID-19. About the study: From the United States, Italy and Spain came samples of acute and convalescent COVID-19.

The assay was immunoSEQ multiplex PCR, and TCRdb's table has in-frame clones only and misses some. The sample holds about 200,000 clones; around 92% are singletons and the top ten take around 8.4%. Participants' own reports of clinical history determined their cohort assignment. The study counted Cohort 3 donors as recovered given two negative PCRs, clearance, or symptom resolution. The TCR comes from a woman in her late teens or twenties who had recovered from COVID-19. The sequenced sample was PBMCs or T cells enriched from blood (not recorded which).

CDR3 nucleotides: TGCAGCGTAACTGGTGTGGACACGTACAATGAGCAGTTCTTC. Its protein is CSVTGVDTYNEQFF. This chain connects TRBV29-1 to TRBJ2-1, with D possibly TRBD1 on 5 matching bases. This CDR3 has 14 residues. V was shortened by 6 bases and J by 4 bases, with 16 bases between the two germline ends. The germline CDR1 and CDR2 sequences are SQVTM and ANQGSEA.